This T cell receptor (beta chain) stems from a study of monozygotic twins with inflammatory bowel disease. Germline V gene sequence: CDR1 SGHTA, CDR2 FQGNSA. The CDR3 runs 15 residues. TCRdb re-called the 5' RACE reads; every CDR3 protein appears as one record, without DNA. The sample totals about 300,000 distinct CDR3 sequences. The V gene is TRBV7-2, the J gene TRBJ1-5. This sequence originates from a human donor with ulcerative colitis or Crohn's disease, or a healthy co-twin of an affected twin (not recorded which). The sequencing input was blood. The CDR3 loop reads CASSSGGANNQPQHF.